What follows describes a single TCR beta chain. This entry comes from a study of blood T cell repertoires in COVID-19. Sequenced by immunoSEQ multiplex PCR; TCRdb stores in-frame clones only, minus some. Here the sample spans hundreds of thousands of clones, 80% to 90% being singletons. Trimming at V came to 3 bases and at J to 3 bases, leaving 2 bases not matched to a gene. This CDR3 has 14 residues. Per germline, CDR1 SGHKS and CDR2 YYEKEE (reference sequence). This chain uses TRBV5-5 with TRBJ2-7; 11 bases agree with TRBD1. The sequence came from a woman aged 50 to 60 with acute COVID-19. Sample: PBMCs or T cells enriched from blood (not recorded which). The CDR3 DNA is TGTGCCAGCAGCTACGGGACAGGGGGCTACGAGCAGTACTTC. Its translation: CASSYGTGGYEQYF.